The next 26 T cell receptor beta chains were all read from a single sample in a study. TCRdb re-derived calls from the RT-PCR reads in MiXCR, one entry per CDR3 protein. The data contain about 700,000 distinct CDR3 sequences, 14% of them seen just once; the ten biggest clones take up 3.6%. The sample comprised memory CD4+ T cells from blood. These receptors all come from a female donor in good health, serving as a healthy control.

This clonotype was seen only a few times. V is TRBV6-5 and J is TRBJ1-2; a possible D gene is TRBD1 (6 bases). Trimming cost V 6 bases and J 8 bases, with 19 bases left between them. Germline V gene lookup returns CDR1 MNHEY and CDR2 SVGAGI. CDR3 size: 14 residues. CDR3 DNA sequence: TGTGCCAGCAGCCGGGACATTCGTCGGGAAGGCTACACCTTC. Translating it yields CASSRDIRREGYTF.

Ten or more counts support this clonotype. The chain uses TRBV20-1 and TRBJ2-2; D is possibly TRBD1 (5 bases). Germline V lookup: CDR1 DFQATT, CDR2 SNEGSKA (reference sequence). This CDR3 has 12 amino acids. Trimming shortened V by 3 bases and J by 11 bases, and 13 bases separated the two germline ends. CDR3 sequence reads: CSASRQGSELFF. The CDR3 region has the DNA TGCAGTGCTAGTAGGCAGGGCAGTGAGCTGTTTTTT.

This clonotype was seen only a few times. CDR3 sequence (DNA): TGCAGCGTTGGGACAGGGATTGGGACCAAAAACATTCAGTACTTC. It translates to CSVGTGIGTKNIQYF. This chain links TRBV29-1 with TRBJ2-4; 8 nucleotides align to TRBD1. The CDR3 has 15 residues. Per germline, CDR1 SQVTM and CDR2 ANQGSEA. The J segment lost 2 bases and the V segment lost 4 bases, leaving 7 bases of the junction unmatched.

This rearrangement joins TRBV6-2 or TRBV6-3 to TRBJ1-1; 9 nucleotides align to TRBD1. This CDR3 contains 17 residues. Germline V gene lookup returns CDR1 MNHEY and CDR2 SVGEGT. Trimming took 4 bases from V and 4 from J; bases not matched to a gene: 13. CDR3 in DNA: TGTGCCAGCAGTTTCGGACAGGGGTCGAGCTGGGGCACTGAAGCTTTCTTT. Protein product: CASSFGQGSSWGTEAFF.

This clonotype was detected ten times or more. This chain joins TRBV5-1 and TRBJ2-2; D gene uncertain. This CDR3 contains 14 residues. V lost 4 bases and J lost 0, with 7 bases in between. Germline loops: CDR1 SGHRS, CDR2 YFSETQ. The CDR3: CASSIVPNTGELFF. CDR3 coding DNA: TGCGCCAGCAGCATTGTCCCGAACACCGGGGAGCTGTTTTTT.

This clonotype was observed a handful of times. V gene TRBV7-8 combines with J gene TRBJ2-7, with 12 bases fitting TRBD2. V trimming: 10 bases; J trimming: 6 bases; junction bases outside the gene matches: 13. The CDR3 length is 15 residues. Germline V gene lookup returns CDR1 SGHVS and CDR2 FQNEAQ. The CDR3 DNA reads TGTGCCACCGGAGAAAGACTAGCGGGAGCTAGCGAGCAGTACTTC. Translation: CATGERLAGASEQYF.

The genes are TRBV27 and TRBJ1-4; no clear D. Germline CDR1 and CDR2: MNHEY and SMNVEV (reference sequence). This CDR3 has 15 residues. V lost 3 bases and J lost 4, with 12 bases in between. CDR3: CASSLVGWDNEKLFF. CDR3 bases: TGTGCCAGCAGTTTGGTAGGGTGGGATAATGAAAAACTGTTTTTT.

The chain is built from TRBV9 and TRBJ1-4, with D possibly matching TRBD1 (5 bases). V lost 3 bases, J lost 8 bases, and 17 bases lay in between. This CDR3 comprises 15 residues. Germline CDR1 and CDR2: SGDLS and YYNGEE. This CDR3 reads CASSDPRAGGEKLFF. In DNA, the CDR3 is TGTGCCAGCAGCGACCCCCGTGCGGGGGGGGAAAAACTGTTTTTT.

Only a few counts were recorded for this clonotype. Germline is not matched at one junction end, which may reflect a read error. This chain uses TRBV10-3 with TRBJ1-3, with D possibly being TRBD1 (5 bases). CDR1 and CDR2 (germline): ENHRY, SYGVKD. The CDR3 runs 16 residues. The CDR3 protein is CAISESGMRSGNTTYF. The DNA for the CDR3 is TGTGCCATCAGTGAATCAGGGATGCGTTCTGGAAACACCACATATTTT.

V is TRBV20-1 and J is TRBJ1-1; D is possibly TRBD1 (6 bases). This CDR3 region has 14 residues. The germline gives CDR1 DFQATT, CDR2 SNEGSKA (reference sequence). V was trimmed by 6 bases and J by 13 bases, leaving 27 bases between them. Here the CDR3 reads CSAGKQGRAGEVFF. For the CDR3, the DNA is TGCAGTGCCGGTAAACAGGGTCGGGCGGGTGAGGTTTTCTTT.

The chain recombines TRBV7-8 with TRBJ2-5; the D is unclear. This CDR3 is 15 amino acids long. Trimming removed 5 bases at V and 1 base at J, with 14 bases between. Germline CDR1 SGHVS, CDR2 FQNEAQ. Written as DNA, the CDR3 is TGTGCCAGCAGCCCACCCACAGAGCTCCAAGAGACCCAGTACTTC. Translating gives CASSPPTELQETQYF.

Ten or more counts support this clonotype. CDR3 region: CSGSGLGYEQYF. Written as DNA, the CDR3 is TGCAGCGGTAGCGGTCTGGGGTACGAGCAGTACTTC. The chain combines TRBV29-1 with TRBJ2-7, with a weak D call TRBD2 (6 bases). Germline V gene lookup returns CDR1 SQVTM and CDR2 ANQGSEA. Trimming removed 7 bases at V and 4 bases at J, with 14 bases between. The CDR3 runs 12 residues.

This chain uses TRBV5-1 with TRBJ1-3; D possibly corresponds to TRBD1 (6 bases). Looked up from germline, CDR1 is SGHRS and CDR2 is YFSETQ. The CDR3 length is 14 residues. V lost 4 bases, J lost 5 bases, and 13 bases lay in between. CDR3 region: CASSPADRRNTIYF. CDR3 DNA: TGCGCCAGCAGCCCGGCGGACAGAAGAAACACCATATATTTT.

The rearrangement links TRBV28 to TRBJ1-5, with 9 bases fitting TRBD1. With V trimmed by 8 bases and J by 3 bases, 5 bases remained unmatched. The CDR3 runs to 14 residues. CDR1 is MDHEN and CDR2 is SYDVKM in the germline V gene. The CDR3 protein is CASARTGDNQPQHF. The CDR3 coding sequence is TGTGCCAGCGCCCGGACAGGGGACAATCAGCCCCAGCATTTT.

This clonotype was observed at least ten times. The chain links TRBV6-5 to TRBJ2-1; D uncertain. Germline V CDR1 and CDR2: MNHEY, SVGAGI. With 2 bases removed from V and 7 bases from J, the gap between germline ends came to 3 bases. CDR3 size: 11 residues. CDR3 amino acids: CASSYGNEQFF. Written as DNA, the CDR3 is TGTGCCAGCAGTTACGGGAATGAGCAGTTCTTC.

V gene TRBV10-3 combines with J gene TRBJ1-5; D gene uncertain. Trimming pared 4 bases from V and 5 bases from J, leaving 12 bases between. Germline loops: CDR1 ENHRY, CDR2 SYGVKD. The CDR3 is made up of 14 amino acids. CDR3 bases: TGTGCCATCAGTGGAGGGCAGGTAGATCAGCCCCAGCATTTT. It yields the protein CAISGGQVDQPQHF.

This clonotype was observed a handful of times. The chain is built from TRBV27 and TRBJ2-1, with 10 bases fitting TRBD1. Germline V gene sequence: CDR1 MNHEY, CDR2 SMNVEV (reference sequence). V shed 5 bases and J 6 bases; nucleotides not matched to a gene: 10. The CDR3 contains 16 residues. The CDR3 DNA sequence: TGTGCCAGCAGTCCAAGAGACAGGGGGCATAGCAATGAGCAGTTCTTC. Translating it yields CASSPRDRGHSNEQFF.

This clonotype was seen ten or more times. This sequence joins TRBV6-6 and TRBJ2-7; 8 nucleotides match TRBD1. The CDR3 runs to 15 residues. The V gene end was trimmed by 4 bases and the J gene end by 7 bases; junction bases not matched to a gene: 12. The germline V gene has CDR1 MNHNY and CDR2 SVGAGI (reference sequence). The CDR3 sequence: CASSSTRDRRWEQYF. In DNA form, the CDR3 reads TGTGCCAGCAGTTCCACTCGGGACAGGCGGTGGGAGCAGTACTTC.

This clonotype was counted ten times or more. V is TRBV29-1 and J is TRBJ2-7; TRBD1 matches 8 bases. Germline V CDR1 and CDR2: SQVTM, ANQGSEA. The J segment lost 4 bases and the V segment lost 2 bases, leaving 13 bases of the junction unmatched. The CDR3 is 16 residues long. The CDR3 DNA follows: TGCAGCGTTGAAATAGGTTGGCAGGGGGCGGATTACGAGCAGTACTTC. As protein: CSVEIGWQGADYEQYF.

The chain has TRBV20-1 and TRBJ1-2, with D possibly matching TRBD1 (5 bases). V was clipped by 3 bases and J by 2 bases, with 7 bases between them. The germline CDR1 and CDR2 sequences are DFQATT and SNEGSKA (reference sequence). The CDR3 consists of 12 residues. The CDR3 loop reads CSARDINYGYTF. CDR3 sequence (DNA): TGCAGTGCTAGGGACATCAACTATGGCTACACCTTC.

This clonotype has just a few counts. This chain joins TRBV20-1 and TRBJ1-5; D possibly corresponds to TRBD1 (5 bases). V lost 1 base, J lost 7 bases, and 11 bases lay in between. This CDR3 is built from 13 residues. CDR1 and CDR2 from the germline V gene are DFQATT and SNEGSKA (reference sequence). CDR3 nucleotides: TGCAGTGCTAGAGGGACAATCGGACAGCCCCAGCATTTT. Its translation: CSARGTIGQPQHF.

The rearrangement joins TRBV5-1 to TRBJ2-7; 8 bases map to TRBD1. With V trimmed by 6 bases and J by 4 bases, 12 bases remained unmatched. This CDR3 has 15 amino acids. Germline CDR1 reads SGHRS; CDR2 reads YFSETQ. CDR3 protein: CASTPGGQESYEQYF. The CDR3 coding sequence is TGCGCCAGCACCCCCGGGGGACAGGAGTCGTACGAGCAGTACTTC.

This chain links TRBV9 with TRBJ1-3; 7 bases align to TRBD1. Trimming cost V 3 bases and J 4 bases; bases outside gene matches: 13. The CDR3 length is 17 residues. Germline V gene data show CDR1 as SGDLS and CDR2 as YYNGEE. The CDR3 region is CASSGTRQGESGNTIYF. The CDR3 bases are TGTGCCAGCAGCGGGACCCGACAGGGAGAGTCCGGAAACACCATATATTTT.

The chain links TRBV20-1 to TRBJ2-7; D is unclear. This CDR3 region has 14 residues. The V and J ends lost 3 bases and 4 bases respectively, with 16 bases between them. The germline V gene encodes CDR1 DFQATT and CDR2 SNEGSKA (reference sequence). CDR3 residues: CSASAGQAIYEQYF. CDR3 DNA sequence: TGCAGTGCTAGTGCCGGCCAGGCAATTTACGAGCAGTACTTC.

This clonotype has just a few counts. This chain links TRBV15 with TRBJ2-1; D is perhaps TRBD1 (6 bases). CDR1 and CDR2 from the germline V gene are LNHNV and YYDKDF (reference sequence). V lost 4 bases and J 6 bases, leaving 16 bases between the germline ends. CDR3 length: 15 amino acids. In nucleotides, the CDR3 is TGTGCCACCAGCATCGTACAGGGAATAGGCAATGAGCAGTTCTTC. Translating gives CATSIVQGIGNEQFF.

V is TRBV7-3 and J is TRBJ2-1; 8 bases are a match to TRBD1. Germline CDR1 reads SGHTA; CDR2 reads FQGTGA. The CDR3 length is 15 residues. V dropped 2 bases and J dropped 8; count of bases not matched to a gene: 8. Here the CDR3 reads CASSLGDRGGHEQFF. The CDR3 DNA reads TGTGCCAGCAGCTTAGGAGACAGGGGAGGTCATGAGCAGTTCTTC.